These 4 T cell receptor beta chains were all obtained from the same sample, sequenced in a study of T cells after somatic rescue of genetic block. Only in-frame clones appear in the TCRdb table, and some are missing; sequencing was by immunoSEQ multiplex PCR. Counted here are 65,000 to 70,000 clones, approximately 90% occurring once; the ten biggest clones make up 2.9%. Sequencing was done on a sample of peripheral blood mononuclear cells (PBMCs). These TCRs come from a middle-aged man.

The CDR3 coding sequence is TGTGCCAGCAGCTTAAGTACCTTTCAGGGCTCCTATAATTCACCCCTCCACTTT. Amino acids: CASSLSTFQGSYNSPLHF. V is TRBV13 and J is TRBJ1-6, with D possibly being TRBD1 (5 bases). Germline values: CDR1 PRHDT, CDR2 FYEKMQ (reference sequence). Trimming pared 2 bases from V and 0 bases from J, leaving 14 bases between. This CDR3 region has 18 residues.

The genes are TRBV5-1 and TRBJ2-7; D is uncertain. CDR1 is SGHRS and CDR2 is YFSETQ in the germline V gene. V lost 4 bases to trimming and J lost 3 bases, with 23 bases between them. The CDR3 loop spans 17 amino acids. For the CDR3, the DNA is TGCGCCAGCAGCCCGGATGGATCGGATCCTAGGGTCTACGAGCAGTACTTC. Amino acid sequence: CASSPDGSDPRVYEQYF.

This chain links TRBV5-6 with TRBJ2-2; the D call may be TRBD1 or TRBD2 (5 bases each). Germline lookup yields CDR1 SGHDT and CDR2 YYEEEE. V was pared by 3 bases and J by 0 bases, with 9 bases between. This CDR3 region has 15 residues. The CDR3 DNA is TGTGCCAGCAGCTGGGACGCCTCGAACACCGGGGAGCTGTTTTTT. Residues: CASSWDASNTGELFF.

The CDR3 DNA follows: TGTGCCAGCAGTTACTCGAGGGACAGACTCTCCTACGAGCAGTACTTC. As protein: CASSYSRDRLSYEQYF. V and J are TRBV6-5 and TRBJ2-7; TRBD1 matches at 7 bases. Germline loops: CDR1 MNHEY, CDR2 SVGAGI. With 0 bases clipped from V and 0 bases from J, the junction kept 5 bases outside the gene matches. This CDR3 is 16 amino acids long.